The rows below give T cell receptor beta chains drawn from one sample of a study of T cell responses to AZD1222 COVID-19 vaccine. Using immunoSEQ multiplex PCR, the repertoire was profiled, and TCRdb retains in-frame clones only, with some absent. The sample has 150,000 to 250,000 clones, roughly 92% seen once. The sample in question was peripheral blood, obtained 28 days after the second AZD1222 dose. The receptors were sampled from an adult who received the AZD1222 COVID-19 vaccine. Each CDR3 is given with its conserved first and last residue. Fields, in order: J gene, D gene, clone size, V gene, CDR3 DNA, CDR3 protein. D genes are given only for firm matches. The size field is filled for only some rows; it gives once, few, many or a size class.

>TRBJ1-1|NA|NA|TRBV6-6
TGTGCCAGCACCCGCTGGGGGACTGAAGCTTTCTTT
CASTRWGTEAFF
>TRBJ1-1|NA|NA|TRBV7-3
TGTGCCAGCAGCTTAACGGCAGGAGTCACTGAAGCTTTCTTT
CASSLTAGVTEAFF
>TRBJ2-1|TRBD1|NA|TRBV7-9
TGTGCCAGCAGCTTAATGGGGACAGGTCAATACAATGAGCAGTTCTTC
CASSLMGTGQYNEQFF
>TRBJ1-5|NA|once|TRBV6-2/TRBV6-3
TGTGCCAGCAGTTACTCGAAACTTGAACAGGGCCATCAGCCCCAGCATTTT
CASSYSKLEQGHQPQHF
>TRBJ1-4|TRBD1|NA|TRBV5-4
TGTGCCAGCAGCCCCACACCCTTGGGACAGGAAAAACTGTTTTTT
CASSPTPLGQEKLFF
>TRBJ2-7|NA|NA|TRBV7-9
TGTGCCAGCAGCTCCACATACGAGCAGTACTTC
CASSSTYEQYF
>TRBJ1-1|TRBD1|NA|TRBV5-1
TGCGCCAGCAGAGGGGGCTGGAACACTGAAGCTTTCTTT
CASRGGWNTEAFF
>TRBJ1-2|NA|NA|TRBV7-8
TGTGCCAGCAGCTTAGTATCATCCTCTGCAGAGAGCTATGGCTACACCTTC
CASSLVSSSAESYGYTF
>TRBJ1-2|NA|NA|TRBV6-5
TGTGCCAGCACGGAGCGAAACCTCTATGGCTACACCTTC
CASTERNLYGYTF
>TRBJ1-2|TRBD1|NA|TRBV7-9
TGTGCCAGCAGCCCGTGGACAGGGCCCCACTATGGCTACACCTTC
CASSPWTGPHYGYTF
>TRBJ2-2|TRBD2|NA|TRBV7-6
TGTGCCAGCAGCTTAGACCTGACTAGCGGGGGGGCGAACACCGGGGAGCTGTTTTTT
CASSLDLTSGGANTGELFF
>TRBJ1-2|NA|NA|TRBV6-5
TGTGCCAGCAGTTACCGGGGCAGCGCTGGCTATGGCTACACCTTC
CASSYRGSAGYGYTF
>TRBJ1-4|NA|NA|TRBV9
TGTGCCAGCAGCCTTCGGGAGGGAACTAATGAAAAACTGTTTTTT
CASSLREGTNEKLFF
>TRBJ1-1|TRBD1|NA|TRBV10-3
TGTGCCATCAGTGAGTCGGACAGGGGGCGAGACACTGAAGCTTTCTTT
CAISESDRGRDTEAFF
>TRBJ2-1|NA|NA|TRBV10-2
TGCGCCAGCAGTGAGTGGGACGGCGTATACAATGAGCAGTTCTTC
CASSEWDGVYNEQFF
>TRBJ1-4|NA|NA|TRBV10-3
TGTGCCATCAGTGAGCGGGCAACTAATGAAAAACTGTTTTTT
CAISERATNEKLFF
>TRBJ2-5|NA|NA|TRBV4-3
TGCGCCAGCAGCCAAGATCTTACACCCGCGATGGAGACCCAGTACTTC
CASSQDLTPAMETQYF
>TRBJ2-7|NA|few|TRBV6-5
TGTGCCAGCAGTCAACAGGGCTACGAGCAGTACTTC
CASSQQGYEQYF
>TRBJ2-7|NA|NA|TRBV6-5
TGTGCCAGCAGTTACTCGAGGCGGGACACCTCCTACGAGCAGTACTTC
CASSYSRRDTSYEQYF
>TRBJ2-3|NA|NA|TRBV15
TGTGCCACCAGCAGAGATAAAGGGGGAGATACGCAGTATTTT
CATSRDKGGDTQYF
>TRBJ1-4|NA|NA|TRBV7-6
TGTGCCAGCAGCTTTGATCCCCCCGGACTGCTTAATGAAAAACTGTTTTTT
CASSFDPPGLLNEKLFF
>TRBJ2-7|NA|once|TRBV7-2
TGTGCCAGCAGCTTAGGACAGCGCACCTACGAGCAGTACTTC
CASSLGQRTYEQYF
>TRBJ1-3|TRBD1|NA|TRBV5-1
TGCGCCAGCAGCTTGCCAGGGGGCGCTTTTGGAAACACCATATATTTT
CASSLPGGAFGNTIYF
>TRBJ1-1|NA|NA|TRBV6-5
TGTGCCAGCAGAGTCGGGGGGCGGGGCACTGAAGCTTTCTTT
CASRVGGRGTEAFF
>TRBJ2-3|NA|NA|TRBV9
TGTGCCAGCAGCCACCCAGTTGCGGGGCGATCAGATACGCAGTATTTT
CASSHPVAGRSDTQYF
>TRBJ1-1|TRBD1|NA|TRBV4-2
TGTGCCAGCAGCCAGGGGAGACAGGGGCTGGAAACTGAAGCTTTCTTT
CASSQGRQGLETEAFF
>TRBJ1-6|NA|NA|TRBV27
TGTGCCAGCAGTACAAGCTCCTATAATTCACCCCTCCACTTT
CASSTSSYNSPLHF
>TRBJ1-3|NA|NA|TRBV3-1/TRBV3-2
TGTGCCAGCAGCCAAGACGGGGTCTCTGGAAACACCATATATTTT
CASSQDGVSGNTIYF
>TRBJ1-2|TRBD1|NA|TRBV2
TGTGCCAGCAGTACCCGGGACAGGGGCAACTATGGCTACACCTTC
CASSTRDRGNYGYTF
>TRBJ1-6|NA|NA|TRBV4-1
TGCGCCAGCAGCCAGGGACCTCGAGTCCACTTT
CASSQGPRVHF
>TRBJ1-3|TRBD1|NA|TRBV3-1/TRBV3-2
TGTGCCAGCAGTGGGGGACAGTCGAGTCGTGGAAACACCATATATTTT
CASSGGQSSRGNTIYF
>TRBJ1-3|NA|NA|TRBV2
TGTGCCAGCAGTACTAGAGGAAACACCATATATTTT
CASSTRGNTIYF
>TRBJ1-1|NA|NA|TRBV29-1
TGCAGCGTTGAAGGGCAGGTCAACACTGAAGCTTTCTTT
CSVEGQVNTEAFF
>TRBJ2-3|TRBD1|NA|TRBV6-5
TGTGCCAGTGTTTTAGGGGGCGCGGGCACAGATACGCAGTATTTT
CASVLGGAGTDTQYF
>TRBJ1-6|NA|NA|TRBV19
TGTGCCAGTAGTAGTTATCATTCAGGGGTGTGGAGTAATTCACCCCTCCACTTT
CASSSYHSGVWSNSPLHF
>TRBJ1-3|NA|NA|TRBV18
TGTGCCAGCTCACCCTACGGCGGGGGGGACTTCTCTGGAAACACCATATATTTT
CASSPYGGGDFSGNTIYF
>TRBJ1-2|NA|NA|TRBV20-1
TGCAGTGTTTGGTGGGGGTATGGCTACACCTTC
CSVWWGYGYTF
>TRBJ2-1|NA|NA|TRBV6-2/TRBV6-3
TGTGCCAGCAGTTACTACGGTAATGAGCAGTTCTTC
CASSYYGNEQFF
>TRBJ1-4|NA|NA|TRBV2
TGTGCCAGCAGTGAAGAGGCAGAGGGAAAACTGTTTTTT
CASSEEAEGKLFF
>TRBJ1-4|NA|NA|TRBV6-1
TGTGCCAGCGGTGAGTCGGAATGGGAAAAACTGTTTTTT
CASGESEWEKLFF
>TRBJ2-5|TRBD1|NA|TRBV19
TGTGCCAGTAGTATAATGGGACAGGGTATCGAGACCCAGTACTTC
CASSIMGQGIETQYF
>TRBJ1-5|NA|NA|TRBV6-5
TGTGCCAGCAGGGGGGGGCAGGCTGAGAGTCAGCCCCAGCATTTT
CASRGGQAESQPQHF
>TRBJ1-1|NA|NA|TRBV12-3/TRBV12-4
TGTGCCAGCGGGCAGGGGAACACTGAAGCTTTCTTT
CASGQGNTEAFF
>TRBJ1-3|TRBD1|NA|TRBV18
TGTGCCAGCTCACCGACAGGGGATTTTCGAAACACCATATATTTT
CASSPTGDFRNTIYF